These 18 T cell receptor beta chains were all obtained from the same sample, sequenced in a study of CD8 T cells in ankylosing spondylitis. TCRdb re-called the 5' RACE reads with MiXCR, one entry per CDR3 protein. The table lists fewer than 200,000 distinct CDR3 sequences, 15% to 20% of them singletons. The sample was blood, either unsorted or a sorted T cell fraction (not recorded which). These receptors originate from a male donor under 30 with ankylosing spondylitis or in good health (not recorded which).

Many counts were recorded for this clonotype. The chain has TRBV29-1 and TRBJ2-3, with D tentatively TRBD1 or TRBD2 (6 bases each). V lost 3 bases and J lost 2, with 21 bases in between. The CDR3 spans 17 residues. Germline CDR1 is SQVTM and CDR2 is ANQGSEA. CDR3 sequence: CSVDRPIRGGPTDTQYF. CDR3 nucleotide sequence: TGCAGCGTTGATCGGCCGATCAGGGGAGGCCCCACAGATACGCAGTATTTT.

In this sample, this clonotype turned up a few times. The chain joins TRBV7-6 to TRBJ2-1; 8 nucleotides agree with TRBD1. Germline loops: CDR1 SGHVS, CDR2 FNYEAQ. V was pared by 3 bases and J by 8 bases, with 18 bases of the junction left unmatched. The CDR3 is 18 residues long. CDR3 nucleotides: TGTGCCAGCAGCTTGGAACTGACAGGGGTTTTTTCTTACGATGAGCAGTTCTTC. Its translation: CASSLELTGVFSYDEQFF.

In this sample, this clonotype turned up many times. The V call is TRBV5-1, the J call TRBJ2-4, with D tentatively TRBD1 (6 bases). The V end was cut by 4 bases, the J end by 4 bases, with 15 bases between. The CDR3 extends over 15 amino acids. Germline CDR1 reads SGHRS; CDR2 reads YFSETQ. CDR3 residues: CASSPGTTKKNIQYF. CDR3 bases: TGCGCCAGCAGCCCGGGGACAACGAAGAAAAACATTCAGTACTTC.

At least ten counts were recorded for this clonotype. In DNA form, the CDR3 reads TGTGCCAGCAGTGGTGGAACTAGCGGAGCGGATGAGCAGTTCTTC. Protein: CASSGGTSGADEQFF. The chain joins TRBV2 to TRBJ2-1; 8 bases match TRBD2. Germline assignment: CDR1 SNHLY and CDR2 FYNNEI. The CDR3 extends over 15 amino acids. Trimming cost V 4 bases and J 8 bases; bases outside gene matches: 10.

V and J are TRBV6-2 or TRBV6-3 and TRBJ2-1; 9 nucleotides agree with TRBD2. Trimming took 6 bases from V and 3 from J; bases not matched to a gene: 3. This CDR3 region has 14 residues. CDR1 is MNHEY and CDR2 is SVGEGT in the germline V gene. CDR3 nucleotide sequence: TGTGCCAGCAGCGCTAGCGGGAACTACAATGAGCAGTTCTTC. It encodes CASSASGNYNEQFF.

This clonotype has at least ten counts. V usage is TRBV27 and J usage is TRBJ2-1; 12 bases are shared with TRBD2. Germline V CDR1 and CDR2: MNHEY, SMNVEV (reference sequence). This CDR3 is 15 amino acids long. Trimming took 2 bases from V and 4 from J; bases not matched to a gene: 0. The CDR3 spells CASSLGTSGYNEQFF. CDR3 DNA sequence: TGTGCCAGCAGTTTAGGGACTAGCGGGTACAATGAGCAGTTCTTC.

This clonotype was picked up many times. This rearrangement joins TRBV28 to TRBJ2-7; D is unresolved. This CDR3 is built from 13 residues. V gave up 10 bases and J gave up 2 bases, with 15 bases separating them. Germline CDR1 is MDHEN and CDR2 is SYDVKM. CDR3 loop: CATRNLLTYEQYF. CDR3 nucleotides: TGTGCCACTCGAAACCTCCTTACCTACGAGCAGTACTTC.

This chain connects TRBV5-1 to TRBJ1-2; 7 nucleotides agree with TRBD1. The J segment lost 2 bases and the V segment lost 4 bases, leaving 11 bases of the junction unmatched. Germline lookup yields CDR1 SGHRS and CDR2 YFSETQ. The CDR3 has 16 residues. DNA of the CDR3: TGCGCCAGCAGCCCGGGACAGTCCCAAGGGAACTATGGCTACACCTTC. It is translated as CASSPGQSQGNYGYTF. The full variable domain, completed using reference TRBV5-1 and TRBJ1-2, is KAGVTQTPRYLIKTRGQQVTLSCSPISGHRSVSWYQQTPGQGLQFLFEYFSETQRNKGNFPGRFSGRQFSNSRSEMNVSTLELGDSALYLCASSPGQSQGNYGYTFGSGTRLTVV.

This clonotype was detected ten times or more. The CDR3 nucleotides are TGCAGCGTGGATGGAGATACGCAGTATTTT. It is translated as CSVDGDTQYF. V usage is TRBV29-1 and J usage is TRBJ2-3; D is unresolved. Germline values: CDR1 SQVTM, CDR2 ANQGSEA. The ends were cut back, 6 bases at V and 5 bases at J, with 6 bases in the middle. The length of the CDR3 is 10 residues.

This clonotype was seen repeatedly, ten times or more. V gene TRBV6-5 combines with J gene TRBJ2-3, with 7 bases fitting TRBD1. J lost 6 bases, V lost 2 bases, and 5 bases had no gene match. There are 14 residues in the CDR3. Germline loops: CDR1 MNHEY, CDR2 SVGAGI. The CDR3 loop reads CASSYDRVRDTQYF. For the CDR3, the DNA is TGTGCCAGCAGTTACGACAGGGTACGTGATACGCAGTATTTT.

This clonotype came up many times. The CDR3 nucleotides are TGCAGTACAGAAGAACCCTCGGAGCAGTACTTC. Translation: CSTEEPSEQYF. The chain is built from TRBV20-1 and TRBJ2-7; D remains unclear. The germline V gene has CDR1 DFQATT and CDR2 SNEGSKA (reference sequence). The CDR3 spans 11 residues. V dropped 8 bases and J dropped 7 bases, with 15 bases sitting between them.

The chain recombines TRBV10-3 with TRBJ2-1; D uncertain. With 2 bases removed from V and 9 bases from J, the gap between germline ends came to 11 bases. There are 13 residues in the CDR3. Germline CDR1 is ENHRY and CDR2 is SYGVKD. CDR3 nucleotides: TGTGCCATCAGTGAGGACGGCCAATTTGAGCAGTTCTTC. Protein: CAISEDGQFEQFF.

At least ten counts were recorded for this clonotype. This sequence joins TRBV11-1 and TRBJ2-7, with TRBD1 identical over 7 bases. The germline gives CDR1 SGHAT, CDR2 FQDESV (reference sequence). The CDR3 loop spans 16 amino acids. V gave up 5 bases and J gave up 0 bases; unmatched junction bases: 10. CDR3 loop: CASSPRGRGSSYEQYF. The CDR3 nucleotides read TGTGCCAGCAGCCCTAGGGGCAGGGGGTCCTCCTACGAGCAGTACTTC.

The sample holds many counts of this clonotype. CDR3 amino acids: CASTKLVTYEQYF. As DNA, the CDR3 is TGTGCCAGCACAAAACTAGTTACCTACGAGCAGTACTTC. The chain recombines TRBV2 with TRBJ2-7, with a tentative D call TRBD2 (5 bases). There are 13 residues in the CDR3. V was trimmed by 7 bases and J by 2 bases, leaving 12 bases between them. Germline V CDR1 and CDR2: SNHLY, FYNNEI.

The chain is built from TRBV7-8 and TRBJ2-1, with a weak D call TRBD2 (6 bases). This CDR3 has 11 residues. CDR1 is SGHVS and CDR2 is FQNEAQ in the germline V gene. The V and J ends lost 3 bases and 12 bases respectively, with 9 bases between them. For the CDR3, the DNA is TGTGCCAGCAGCTTTCGGGAGTTGCAGTTCTTC. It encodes CASSFRELQFF.

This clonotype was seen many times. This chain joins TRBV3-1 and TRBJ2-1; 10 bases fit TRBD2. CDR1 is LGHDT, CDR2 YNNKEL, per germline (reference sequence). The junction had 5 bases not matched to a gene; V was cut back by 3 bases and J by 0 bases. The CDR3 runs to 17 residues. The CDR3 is CASSQGTSGVSYNEQFF. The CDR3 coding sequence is TGTGCCAGCAGCCAGGGTACTAGCGGGGTCTCCTACAATGAGCAGTTCTTC.

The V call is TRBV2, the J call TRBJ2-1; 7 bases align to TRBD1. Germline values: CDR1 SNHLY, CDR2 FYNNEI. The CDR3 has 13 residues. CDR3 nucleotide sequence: TGTGCGTGGGCCAGGGGGACCGACAATGAGCAGTTCTTC. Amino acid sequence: CAWARGTDNEQFF.

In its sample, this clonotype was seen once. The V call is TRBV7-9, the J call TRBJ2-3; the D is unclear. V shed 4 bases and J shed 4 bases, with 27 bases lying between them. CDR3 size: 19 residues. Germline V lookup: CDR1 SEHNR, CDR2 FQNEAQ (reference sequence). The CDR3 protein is CASSSEWAETNNVADTQYF. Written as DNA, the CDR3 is TGTGCCAGCAGCTCCGAGTGGGCGGAAACCAACAATGTGGCAGATACGCAGTATTTT. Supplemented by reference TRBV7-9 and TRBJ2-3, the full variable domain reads DTGVSQNPRHKITKRGQNVTFRCDPISEHNRLYWYRQTLGQGPEFLTYFQNEAQLEKSRLLSDRFSAERPKGSFSTLEIQRTEQGDSAMYLCASSSEWAETNNVADTQYFGPGTRLTVL.